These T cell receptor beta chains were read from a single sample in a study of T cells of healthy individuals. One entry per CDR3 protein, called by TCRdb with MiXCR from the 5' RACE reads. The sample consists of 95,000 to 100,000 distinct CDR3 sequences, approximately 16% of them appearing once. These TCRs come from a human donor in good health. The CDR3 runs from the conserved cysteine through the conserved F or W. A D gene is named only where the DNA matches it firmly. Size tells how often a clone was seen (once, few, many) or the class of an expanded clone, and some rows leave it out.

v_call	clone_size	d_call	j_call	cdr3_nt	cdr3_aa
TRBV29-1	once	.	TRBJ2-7	TGCAGCGTTGTCGGTCTAGCCCTACTCCCAAGCTACGAGCAGTACTTC	CSVVGLALLPSYEQYF
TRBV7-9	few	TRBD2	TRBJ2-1	TGTGCCAGCAGCTTCGTGACTAGCGGGGAGCAGTTCTTC	CASSFVTSGEQFF
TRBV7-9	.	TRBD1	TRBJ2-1	TGTGCCAGCAGCTTCCCTACGGGCGGACAGGGGATCAATGAGCAGTTCTTC	CASSFPTGGQGINEQFF
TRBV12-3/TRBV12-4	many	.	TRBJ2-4	TGTGCCAGCAGTTTCGTCGTTGGGACAATCGAGGGTGAAGCCAAAAACATTCAGTACTTC	CASSFVVGTIEGEAKNIQYF
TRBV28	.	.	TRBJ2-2	TGTGCCAGCAGTGTGGGGGGCCAGGGCGGGGAGCTGTTTTTT	CASSVGGQGGELFF
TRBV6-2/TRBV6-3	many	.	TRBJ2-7	TGTGCCAGCAGACGGGACTTCTCCTACGAGCAGTACTTC	CASRRDFSYEQYF
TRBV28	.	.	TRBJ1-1	TGTGCCAGCAGATCACAGCCGAACACTGAAGCTTTCTTT	CASRSQPNTEAFF
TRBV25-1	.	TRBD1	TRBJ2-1	TGTGCCTCTAGGGACAGGGAGTACAATGAGCAGTTCTTC	CASRDREYNEQFF
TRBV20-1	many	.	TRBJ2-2	TGCAGTGCTAGTCCCAGTCCGGGGGAGCTGTTTTTT	CSASPSPGELFF
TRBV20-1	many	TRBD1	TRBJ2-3	TGCAGTGCTAGCCGGGACAGGGGGCGGGATACGCAGTATTTT	CSASRDRGRDTQYF
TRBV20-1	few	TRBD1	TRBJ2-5	TGCAGTGCTGGGACCGGGACAGGGTGGGAGACCCAGTACTTC	CSAGTGTGWETQYF
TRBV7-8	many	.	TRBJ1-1	TGTGCCAGCAGCAAGCAGACGGGGGTCACTGAAGCTTTCTTT	CASSKQTGVTEAFF
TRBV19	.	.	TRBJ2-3	TGTGCCAGTACCCCTACTGAGCGAATAAGCACAGATACGCAGTATTTT	CASTPTERISTDTQYF
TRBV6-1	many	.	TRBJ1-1	TGTGCCAGCAGTGTCGGGGTTGTCGTAACTGAAGCTTTCTTT	CASSVGVVVTEAFF
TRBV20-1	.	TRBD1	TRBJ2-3	TGCAGTGCTAGAGTGCAGGGGGCCAGCACAGATACGCAGTATTTT	CSARVQGASTDTQYF
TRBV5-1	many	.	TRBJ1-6	TGCGCCAGCAGCTTGGACGGTTCTAATTCACCCCTCCACTTT	CASSLDGSNSPLHF
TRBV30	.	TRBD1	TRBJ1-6	TGTGCCTGGAGGCAAAACTCCGGGACAGGGGCTAATTCACCCCTCCACTTT	CAWRQNSGTGANSPLHF
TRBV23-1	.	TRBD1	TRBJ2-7	TGCGCCAGCCCCCCCCCGGGACAGGGAACCTACGAGCAGTACTTC	CASPPPGQGTYEQYF
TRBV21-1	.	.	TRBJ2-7	TGTGCCAGCAGCAGTGCGTGGACTCTGGCTGAGCAGTACTTC	CASSSAWTLAEQYF
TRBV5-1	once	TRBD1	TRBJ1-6	TGCGCCAGCAGCGGAGGGACAGGGAGCTCCTATAATTCACCCCTCCACTTT	CASSGGTGSSYNSPLHF
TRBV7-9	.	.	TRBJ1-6	TGTGCCAGCAGAACAAGTACAGGGAATTCACCCCTCCACTTT	CASRTSTGNSPLHF
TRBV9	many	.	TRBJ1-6	TGTGCCAGCAGCGTAGATGGCAGGAACCGTTCACCCCTCCACTTT	CASSVDGRNRSPLHF
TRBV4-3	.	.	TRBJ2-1	TGCGCCAGCAGCCAAGATATTGGGGGACTTACCCTTGGTCGGATCTACAATGAGCAGTTCTTC	CASSQDIGGLTLGRIYNEQFF
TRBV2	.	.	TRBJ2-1	TGTGCCAGCAGTGTTCGGGCCAGCTACAATGAGCAGTTCTTC	CASSVRASYNEQFF
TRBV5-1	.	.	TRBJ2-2	TGCGCCAGCAGCTGGGGGCTTACCGGGGAGCTGTTTTTT	CASSWGLTGELFF
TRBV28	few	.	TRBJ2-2	TGTGCCAGCACCTTCGAGGAGCTGTTTTTT	CASTFEELFF
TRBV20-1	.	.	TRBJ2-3	TGCAGTGCTAGCGGGGTCGCGACAGATACGCAGTATTTT	CSASGVATDTQYF
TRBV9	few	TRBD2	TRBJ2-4	TGTGCCAGCAGCGCCACTAGCGGAAACATTCAGTACTTC	CASSATSGNIQYF
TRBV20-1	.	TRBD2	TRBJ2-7	TGCAGTGCGAGAGAAACTAGCGGGTACTACGAGCAGTACTTC	CSARETSGYYEQYF
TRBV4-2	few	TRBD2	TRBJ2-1	TGCGCCAGCAGCCAAATGGGGGGACTAGCGGGAGGGGGGAATGAGCAGTTCTTC	CASSQMGGLAGGGNEQFF
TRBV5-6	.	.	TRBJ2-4	TGTGCCAGCAGTTCCGGACGGACCCATCGACAGTACTTC	CASSSGRTHRQYF
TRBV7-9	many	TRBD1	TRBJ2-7	TGTGCCAGCAGCCCTGGACAGGGGTTGGACGAGCAGTACTTC	CASSPGQGLDEQYF